These 8 T cell receptor beta chains were sequenced from one sample in a study of T cells in Graves' hyperthyroidism and ophthalmopathy. RNA transcripts provided the source from which TCR beta CDR3 regions were amplified. A set of HTBI primers served as the primers for a first-round RT-PCR of the TCR CDR3. TCRdb re-analysed the multiplex PCR reads in MiXCR, keeping a single row per CDR3 protein. The top ten clones hold roughly 30% of a sample with approximately 600,000 distinct CDR3 sequences, 20% of them seen once. Material for sequencing was blood. These receptors all stem from a man aged 25-45 years with Graves' ophthalmopathy.

The gene calls are TRBV7-3 and TRBJ2-2, with 8 bases lining up with TRBD2. From germline, CDR1 is SGHTA and CDR2 FQGTGA. This CDR3 is 18 amino acids long. V lost 4 bases to trimming and J lost 8 bases; unmatched junction nucleotides: 18. CDR3 in DNA: TGTGCCAGCAGCTCTCCGCCGTCTAGCGGGTACCTGGGGGGGGAGCTGTTTTTT. Protein: CASSSPPSSGYLGGELFF.

This clonotype was seen ten or more times. V is TRBV28 and J is TRBJ1-1, with TRBD1 matching 8 bases. CDR3 length equals 16 residues. Germline assignment: CDR1 MDHEN and CDR2 SYDVKM. V shed 4 bases and J 4 bases; nucleotides not matched to a gene: 11. The CDR3 here is CASSYDRGLGPTEAFF. The CDR3, as DNA: TGTGCCAGCAGTTACGACAGGGGATTAGGCCCCACTGAAGCTTTCTTT. The full variable domain, its missing parts supplied by reference TRBV28 and TRBJ1-1, is DVKVTQSSRYLVKRTGEKVFLECVQDMDHENMFWYRQDPGLGLRLIYFSYDVKMKEKGDIPEGYSVSREKKERFSLILESASTNQTSMYLCASSYDRGLGPTEAFFGQGTRLTVV.

This clonotype was detected a few times. This chain joins TRBV5-5 and TRBJ2-5; 11 nucleotides line up with TRBD2. V gave up 2 bases and J gave up 0 bases; unmatched junction bases: 0. This CDR3 region has 15 residues. Looked up from germline, CDR1 is SGHKS and CDR2 is YYEKEE (reference sequence). The CDR3 reads CASSFSGRDQETQYF. CDR3 DNA: TGTGCCAGCAGCTTTAGCGGGAGGGACCAAGAGACCCAGTACTTC.

The chain employs TRBV5-1 and TRBJ2-7, with 14 bases identical to TRBD2. The CDR3 contains 15 residues. J gave up 6 bases and V 2 bases, and 4 bases lay outside the gene matches. CDR1 SGHRS and CDR2 YFSETQ come from the germline V gene. CDR3 nucleotides: TGCGCCAGCAGCTTCAGACTAGCGGGAGGGCGCGAGCAGTACTTC. It specifies CASSFRLAGGREQYF.

V usage is TRBV3-1 and J usage is TRBJ1-1; D gene ambiguous. This CDR3 has 12 amino acids. Germline V gene lookup returns CDR1 LGHDT and CDR2 YNNKEL (reference sequence). Trimming took off 8 bases at V and 2 bases at J, with 9 bases between the two ends. The chain's CDR3 is CASVGDNTEAFF. The CDR3 DNA sequence: TGTGCCAGCGTCGGAGACAACACTGAAGCTTTCTTT.

The chain employs TRBV29-1 and TRBJ2-7, with 7 bases fitting TRBD1. The junction had 12 bases not matched to a gene; V was cut back by 7 bases and J by 3 bases. CDR3 length: 14 amino acids. From germline, CDR1 is SQVTM and CDR2 ANQGSEA. CDR3 nucleotide sequence: TGCAGCGCAAGAGGGGGCGCGTTGGGCTACGAGCAGTACTTC. Its translation is CSARGGALGYEQYF.

This clonotype has only one observation. The chain is built from TRBV11-2 and TRBJ1-2, with TRBD1 matching 7 bases. CDR1 is SGHAT and CDR2 is FQNNGV in the germline V gene. Trimming at V came to 1 base and at J to 4 bases, leaving 6 bases not matched to a gene. The CDR3 extends over 15 amino acids. CDR3 DNA sequence: TGTGCCAGCAGCTTAGTTAGTGACAGGGTCTATGGCTACACCTTC. It encodes CASSLVSDRVYGYTF.

This chain connects TRBV11-2 to TRBJ2-7; 9 bases fit TRBD1. Trimming took 1 base from V and 5 from J; bases not matched to a gene: 15. The CDR3 is 18 residues long. Germline V lookup: CDR1 SGHAT, CDR2 FQNNGV. The CDR3 DNA reads TGTGCCAGCAGCTTAGTCAGTTTTGGGCCGGGACAGGGCCACGAGCAGTACTTC. This gives the protein CASSLVSFGPGQGHEQYF. The full variable domain, completed using reference TRBV11-2 and TRBJ2-7, is EAGVAQSPRYKIIEKRQSVAFWCNPISGHATLYWYQQILGQGPKLLIQFQNNGVVDDSQLPKDRFSAERLKGVDSTLKIQPAKLEDSAVYLCASSLVSFGPGQGHEQYFGPGTRLTVT.